Below, one T cell receptor beta chain is given with its context. Looked up from germline, CDR1 is KGHSH and CDR2 is LQKENI. Trimming removed 3 bases from V and 5 bases from J, with 10 bases in between. This CDR3 is 14 amino acids long. The data were taken from a study of blood T cell repertoires in COVID-19. Profiling relied on immunoSEQ multiplex PCR, and the TCRdb table lists in-frame clones only, not all of them. This sample yields 500,000 to 600,000 clones, of which about 89% are seen a single time; roughly 8.3% belongs to the top ten. What was sequenced was peripheral blood. This TCR came from a woman in her fifties or sixties with COVID-19, enrolled during active disease. The rearrangement joins TRBV18 to TRBJ1-4; D uncertain. The CDR3 loop is CASSPTQLNEKLFF. For the CDR3, the DNA is TGTGCCAGCTCACCCACACAGCTGAATGAAAAACTGTTTTTT.